This TCR beta chain came from a study of T cell responses to AZD1222 COVID-19 vaccine. The overall study: Pooling was applied to second doses at about 4 or about 12 weeks. Study results and limitations: Repertoire samples came only from after the peak T cell response. Possibly, clonal diversity was underestimated; donors were largely white British and included more females. Unmutated regions of variants are reportedly targeted by nearly half of spike-specific TCRs.

V was clipped by 5 bases and J by 14 bases, with 15 bases between them. This CDR3 has 11 residues. Germline V gene lookup returns CDR1 DFQATT and CDR2 SNEGSKA (reference sequence). This clone was observed a few times. Its antigen is undetermined. Data came from immunoSEQ multiplex PCR; TCRdb stores just in-frame clones and leaves some out. Among 100,000 or so clones listed, approximately 87% were seen once. The chain links TRBV20-1 to TRBJ1-4; D is undetermined. The material was peripheral blood, obtained on day 0 of AZD1222 vaccination. The TCR originated in an adult in good health. The CDR3 region has the DNA TGCAGTGCTTCCCGCCTTACCTGGCTGTTTTTT. Protein: CSASRLTWLFF.